This T cell receptor beta chain emerged from a study of graft-versus-host responses after intestinal transplantation. Study details: Transplants were multivisceral, liver-intestinal, or isolated intestinal. Anti-thymocyte globulin served as induction for all recipients, who then took tacrolimus and steroids for two to three years. Study-level findings and limits: Some patients had graft-donor T cell macrochimerism. In their allografts, the ratios of graft-versus-host to host-versus-graft T cell clones were high. Detection of GvH clones occurred in recipient marrow, and some had their first appearance in ileum or blood.

Libraries were prepared by immunoSEQ multiplex PCR; TCRdb keeps only in-frame clonotypes and omits some of them. This table holds 90,000 or so clones, roughly 85% found once. CDR1 SGHVS and CDR2 FNYEAQ come from the germline V gene. V trimming: 7 bases; J trimming: 2 bases; junction bases outside the gene matches: 9. The CDR3 totals 16 residues. Details on this clone: Its target is not known.

The chain links TRBV7-6 to TRBJ2-3; 10 bases line up with TRBD2. Here the sequenced sample was unstimulated CD4+ T cells sorted from spleen or lymph node cells, taken before intestinal transplant. The TCR originated in a human donor who received an intestinal transplant. CDR3 coding DNA: TGTGCCAGCACCCAAATTAGCGGGGGGTTCACAGATACGCAGTATTTT. Translated, it gives CASTQISGGFTDTQYF.